This T cell receptor beta chain came from a study of blood T cells in healthy people across ages. Study-level results: CMV status of donors was unknown, possibly confounding expanded clonotype changes.

About this clonotype: Its antigen remains unidentified.

Together with a sample-barcoded 5' primer, a J-beta primer mix was included in a second PCR lasting about 7 to 11 cycles. Per-sample output comprised a minimum of 3 million paired-end reads containing CDR3. TCRdb passed the 5' RACE reads through MiXCR, listing each CDR3 protein once. This sample has hundreds of thousands of distinct CDR3 sequences, with around 25% found just once. Germline CDR1 is SQVTM and CDR2 is ANQGSEA. There are 12 residues in the CDR3. Trimming pared 6 bases from V and 8 bases from J, leaving 16 bases between. Per individual sample, total RNA of at least 5.5 micrograms was extracted. The data also belong to a second study, concerning T cells of mothers and their children.

Sequencing was carried out using blood. This sequence joins TRBV29-1 and TRBJ1-2; D not certain. This TCR derives from a boy aged 10-17 years in good health. Here the CDR3 DNA reads TGCAGCGTCCTTGGCCGAGAATACGGCTACACCTTC. Translated: CSVLGREYGYTF.